These 17 T cell receptor beta chains share one sample of origin, sequenced in a study of T cell responses to AZD1222 COVID-19 vaccine. Sequencing used immunoSEQ multiplex PCR; TCRdb keeps in-frame clones, though not all of them. The sample contains some 160,000 clones, around 93% of which appear only once. The sample was peripheral blood, taken on day 0 of AZD1222 vaccination. The receptor source for this set is an adult in good health.

The rearrangement uses TRBV2 and TRBJ2-7; D unresolved. Germline-derived CDR1 and CDR2 are SNHLY and FYNNEI. The length of the CDR3 is 11 residues. The V end was cut by 6 bases, the J end by 8 bases, with 11 bases between. CDR3 bases: TGTGCCAGCAGCGGACCGGTGCAGCAGTACTTC. Its translation is CASSGPVQQYF.

This clone was recorded once. CDR3 protein: CAWSRWRGLSNQPQHF. In DNA, the CDR3 is TGTGCCTGGAGTCGTTGGAGGGGACTCAGCAATCAGCCCCAGCATTTT. The V gene is TRBV30, the J gene TRBJ1-5; D is possibly TRBD1 (5 bases). The CDR3 totals 16 residues. Per the germline V gene, CDR1 is GTSNPN and CDR2 is SVGIG (reference sequence). Trimming cost V 2 bases and J 1 base, with 15 bases left between them.

The chain links TRBV7-9 to TRBJ2-5; D not resolved. CDR1 SEHNR and CDR2 FQNEAQ come from the germline V gene (reference sequence). The CDR3 covers 15 residues. V lost 1 base to trimming and J lost 2 bases, with 11 bases between them. The CDR3 here is CASSLGSLQQETQYF. The CDR3 DNA reads TGTGCCAGCAGCTTAGGATCGCTGCAACAAGAGACCCAGTACTTC.

The rearrangement uses TRBV11-2 and TRBJ1-1; 10 nucleotides line up with TRBD1. Germline V gene data show CDR1 as SGHAT and CDR2 as FQNNGV. J gave up 6 bases and V 3 bases, and 10 bases lay outside the gene matches. The CDR3 length is 16 residues. CDR3 in DNA: TGTGCCAGCAGCTTGTCCGGACAGGGGGGAAGGCCTGAAGCTTTCTTT. This encodes CASSLSGQGGRPEAFF.

CDR3: CASSQVLSYTEAFF. The CDR3, as DNA: TGTGCCAGCAGCCAAGTATTAAGTTACACTGAAGCTTTCTTT. The V gene is TRBV14, the J gene TRBJ1-1, with no clear D. V was cut by 1 base and J by 3 bases, with 9 bases left in between. Germline lookup yields CDR1 SGHDN and CDR2 FVKESK. There are 14 residues in the CDR3.

The chain uses TRBV5-4 and TRBJ1-2; no firm D call. Germline V gene lookup returns CDR1 SGHNT and CDR2 YYREEE (reference sequence). CDR3 length: 13 residues. Between the trimmed V and J ends, which lost 5 bases and 3 bases, there was a span of 11 bases. The CDR3 sequence: CASRGNLDYGYTF. Here the CDR3 DNA reads TGTGCCAGCAGAGGAAACTTGGACTATGGCTACACCTTC.

The V and J genes are TRBV4-3 and TRBJ2-1, with 7 bases lining up with TRBD1. This CDR3 is built from 17 residues. V trimming: 0 bases; J trimming: 5 bases; junction bases outside the gene matches: 10. Germline values: CDR1 LGHNA, CDR2 YSLEER. The CDR3 spells CASSQDFLGGLNNEQFF. The CDR3 bases are TGCGCCAGCAGCCAAGATTTTTTAGGGGGCCTGAACAATGAGCAGTTCTTC.

The genes are TRBV3-1 (or the pseudogene TRBV3-2) and TRBJ1-1; D unclear. The CDR3 spans 14 residues. Germline V gives CDR1 LGHDT, CDR2 YNNKEL (reference sequence). V was trimmed by 2 bases and J by 5 bases, leaving 12 bases between them. CDR3 region: CASSQTYGVTEAFF. The CDR3 DNA follows: TGTGCCAGCAGCCAAACATACGGGGTAACTGAAGCTTTCTTT.

V usage is TRBV19 and J usage is TRBJ2-3, with D maybe TRBD2 (5 bases). V gave up 7 bases and J gave up 0 bases, with 11 bases separating them. Germline assignment: CDR1 LNHDA and CDR2 SQIVND (reference sequence). The CDR3 is 14 amino acids. CDR3 residues: CASKRELSTDTQYF. The CDR3 DNA follows: TGTGCCAGTAAAAGGGAGTTAAGCACAGATACGCAGTATTTT.

V usage is TRBV30 and J usage is TRBJ2-1, with D perhaps matching TRBD2 (5 bases). The CDR3 is made up of 15 amino acids. V was trimmed by 0 bases and J by 3 bases, leaving 12 bases between them. Germline CDR1 is GTSNPN and CDR2 is SVGIG (reference sequence). The CDR3 loop is CAWSVSGGRYNEQFF. The CDR3 DNA follows: TGTGCCTGGAGTGTAAGCGGCGGCCGCTACAATGAGCAGTTCTTC.

The chain recombines TRBV19 with TRBJ1-1, with 9 positions matching TRBD1. Germline trimming cut 10 bases from V and 0 bases from J; bases unmatched to any gene: 3. Germline V gene lookup returns CDR1 LNHDA and CDR2 SQIVND (reference sequence). This CDR3 spans 13 amino acids. CDR3 DNA: TGTGCCACCGGACAGGGGATGAACACTGAAGCTTTCTTT. It yields the protein CATGQGMNTEAFF.

The chain has TRBV4-1 and TRBJ2-1; perhaps D is TRBD1 or TRBD2 (5 bases each). The CDR3 runs to 15 residues. Per germline, CDR1 MGHRA and CDR2 YSYEKL. V lost 4 bases and J 3 bases, leaving 13 bases between the germline ends. CDR3 in DNA: TGCGCCAGCAGCCCCGTCCGGGGCCTCTACAATGAGCAGTTCTTC. This translates into CASSPVRGLYNEQFF.

This clone has more than one count but fewer than ten. DNA of the CDR3: TGCGCCACAGGGACTAGCTACGAGCAGTACTTC. It codes for CATGTSYEQYF. This sequence joins TRBV4-1 and TRBJ2-7; 8 bases align to TRBD2. The V and J ends lost 10 bases and 3 bases, in that order; junction bases with no gene match: 2. From germline, CDR1 is MGHRA and CDR2 YSYEKL. The CDR3 is made up of 11 amino acids.

V usage is TRBV10-3 and J usage is TRBJ2-7; 8 bases line up with TRBD1. The V gene's germline CDR1 is ENHRY and CDR2 SYGVKD. The J segment lost 6 bases and the V segment lost 10 bases, leaving 5 bases of the junction unmatched. The length of the CDR3 is 11 residues. Here the CDR3 reads CATQTGAEQYF. For the CDR3, the DNA is TGTGCCACCCAGACAGGGGCCGAGCAGTACTTC.

This clone occurred a few times. The chain has TRBV6-5 and TRBJ1-1; D gene uncertain. The CDR3 extends over 13 amino acids. Germline-derived CDR1 and CDR2 are MNHEY and SVGAGI. V lost 0 bases to trimming and J lost 4 bases, with 6 bases between them. CDR3 sequence reads: CASSYSIVTEAFF. For the CDR3, the DNA is TGTGCCAGCAGTTACTCTATCGTCACTGAAGCTTTCTTT.

The chain employs TRBV10-1 and TRBJ2-3; TRBD2 aligns across 9 bases. Unmatched junction bases numbered 4, after V lost 0 bases and J lost 0 bases. This CDR3 region has 17 residues. Germline V gives CDR1 WNHNN, CDR2 SYGVQD (reference sequence). For the CDR3, the DNA is TGCGCCAGCAGTGAGTCTCTAGCGGGGTCTAGCACAGATACGCAGTATTTT. Amino acid sequence: CASSESLAGSSTDTQYF.

The genes are TRBV11-2 and TRBJ2-1; D gene uncertain. Trimming pared 5 bases from V and 12 bases from J, leaving 20 bases between. CDR1 is SGHAT, CDR2 FQNNGV, per germline. The CDR3 spans 14 residues. CDR3 DNA sequence: TGTGCCAGCAGCCGCCCTGGCGCTATCAGACGGCAGTTCTTC. This sequence encodes CASSRPGAIRRQFF.